The clone carrying this TCR beta chain was seen ten or more times. The sample is drawn from a study of identical twins. TCRdb fed the 5' RACE reads into MiXCR, producing one record per CDR3 protein. The sample holds hundreds of thousands of distinct CDR3 sequences, 18% seen once. The same data also went into a second study, on T cells expressing NK-cell markers.

Source material: PBMCs. This TCR came from a woman aged 18 to 35 in good health.

The CDR3 spells CASSLGLAAYNEQFF. In nucleotides, the CDR3 is TGCGCCAGCAGCCTCGGACTAGCGGCCTACAATGAGCAGTTCTTC. The J gene is TRBJ2-1, the V gene TRBV5-1; 10 bases are a match to TRBD2. With V trimmed by 4 bases and J by 2 bases, 3 bases remained unmatched. Germline lookup yields CDR1 SGHRS and CDR2 YFSETQ. The CDR3 length is 15 residues.